The following is a TCR beta chain sequence with its context. Per germline, CDR1 SGHTS and CDR2 YDEGEE. J gave up 4 bases and V 5 bases, and 19 bases lay outside the gene matches. There are 18 residues in the CDR3. The data were taken from a study of T cell changes during pregnancy in multiple sclerosis. Assay used: immunoSEQ multiplex PCR; TCRdb lists only in-frame clones, some missing. The repertoire holds about 59,000 clones, with roughly 94% as singletons. The starting material was CD8+ T cells from peripheral blood mononuclear cells, obtained after pregnancy. The V call is TRBV5-8, the J call TRBJ1-2, with 8 bases lining up with TRBD1. The sequence derives from a female donor with multiple sclerosis, enrolled in a pregnancy study. CDR3: CASRMGGTGPFLGYGYTF. DNA of the CDR3: TGTGCCAGCAGAATGGGTGGGACAGGACCCTTTCTAGGCTATGGCTACACCTTC.